This TCR beta chain was recovered during a study of blood T cell repertoires in COVID-19. Study summary: Sites across the United States, Italy and Spain contributed samples from acute and convalescent COVID-19. The analysed material was cDNA or gDNA that came from T cells, B-cell-depleted T cells, or PBMCs.

Original analysis: Estimates of nucleated cell counts were drawn from the amplification of reference gene primers. The table came from immunoSEQ multiplex PCR; TCRdb's copy has only in-frame clones and leaves some out. The D gene and trimming were derived from the DNA, and the V and J assignments and clone size from that table. The sample carries more than 120,000 clones, around 86% recorded once. This clone was observed a single time. The germline V gene encodes CDR1 SNHLY and CDR2 FYNNEI. J lost 11 bases, V lost 0 bases, and 3 bases had no gene match. The CDR3 extends over 13 amino acids. The sequence derives from a man aged 45-60 years who had recovered from COVID-19. The sample taken for sequencing was peripheral blood. The chain has TRBV2 and TRBJ2-3, with TRBD2 matching over 9 bases. DNA of the CDR3: TGTGCCAGCAGTGAAGCGGAAGCGGGGGGGCAGTATTTT. Its translation is CASSEAEAGGQYF. The full variable domain, completed using reference TRBV2 and TRBJ2-3, is EPEVTQTPSHQVTQMGQEVILRCVPISNHLYFYWYRQILGQKVEFLVSFYNNEISEKSEIFDDQFSVERPDGSNFTLKIRSTKLEDSAMYFCASSEAEAGGQYFGPGTRLTVL.